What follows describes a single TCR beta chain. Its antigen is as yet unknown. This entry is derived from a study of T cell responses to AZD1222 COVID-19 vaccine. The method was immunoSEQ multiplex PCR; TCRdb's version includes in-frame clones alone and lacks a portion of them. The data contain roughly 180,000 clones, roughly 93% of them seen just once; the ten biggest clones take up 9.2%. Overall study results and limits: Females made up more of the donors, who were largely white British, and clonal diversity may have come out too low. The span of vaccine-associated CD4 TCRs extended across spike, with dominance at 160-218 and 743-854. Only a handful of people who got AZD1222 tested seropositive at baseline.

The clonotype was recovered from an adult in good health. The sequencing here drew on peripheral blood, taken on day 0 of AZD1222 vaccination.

CDR3 DNA: TGTGCCAGTCGAAGGGGACAGCATGCAGATACGCAGTATTTT. It yields the protein CASRRGQHADTQYF. The rearrangement uses TRBV6-5 and TRBJ2-3; TRBD1 agrees at 7 bases. Germline CDR1 is MNHEY and CDR2 is SVGAGI. Trimming at V came to 9 bases and at J to 4 bases, leaving 10 bases not matched to a gene. The CDR3 has 14 amino acids.